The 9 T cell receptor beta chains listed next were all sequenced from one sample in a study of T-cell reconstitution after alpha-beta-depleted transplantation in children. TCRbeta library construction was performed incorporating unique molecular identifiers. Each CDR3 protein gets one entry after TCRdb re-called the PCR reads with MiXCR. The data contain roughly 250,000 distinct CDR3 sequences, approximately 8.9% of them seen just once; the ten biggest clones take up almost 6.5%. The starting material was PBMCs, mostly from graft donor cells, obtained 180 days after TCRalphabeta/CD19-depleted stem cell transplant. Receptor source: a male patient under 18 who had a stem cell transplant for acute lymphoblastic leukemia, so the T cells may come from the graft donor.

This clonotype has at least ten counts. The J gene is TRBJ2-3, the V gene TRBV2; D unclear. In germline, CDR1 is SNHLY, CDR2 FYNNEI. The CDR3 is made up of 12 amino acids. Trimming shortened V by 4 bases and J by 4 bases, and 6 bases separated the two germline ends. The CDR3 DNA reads TGTGCCAGCAGTGTTGGACCAGATACGCAGTATTTT. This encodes CASSVGPDTQYF.

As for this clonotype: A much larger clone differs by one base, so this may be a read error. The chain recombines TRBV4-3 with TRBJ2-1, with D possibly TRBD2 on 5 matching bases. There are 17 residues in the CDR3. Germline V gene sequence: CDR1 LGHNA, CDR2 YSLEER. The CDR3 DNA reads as TGCGCCAGCAGCCCAAAAGACGGACCTAGCTCCTACAGTGAGCAGTTCTTC. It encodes CASSPKDGPSSYSEQFF.

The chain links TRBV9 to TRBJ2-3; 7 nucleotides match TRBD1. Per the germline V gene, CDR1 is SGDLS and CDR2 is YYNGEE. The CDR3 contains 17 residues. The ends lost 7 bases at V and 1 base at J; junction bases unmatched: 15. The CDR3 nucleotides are TGTGCCAGCCAACCCGCAACAGGGGCCGCTGGCACAGATACGCAGTATTTT. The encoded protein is CASQPATGAAGTDTQYF.

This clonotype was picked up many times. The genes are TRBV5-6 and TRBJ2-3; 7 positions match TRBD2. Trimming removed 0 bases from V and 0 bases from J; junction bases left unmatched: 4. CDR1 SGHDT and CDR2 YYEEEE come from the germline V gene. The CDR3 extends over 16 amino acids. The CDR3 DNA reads TGTGCCAGCAGCTTGGCAGCGGGATTTAGCACAGATACGCAGTATTTT. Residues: CASSLAAGFSTDTQYF.

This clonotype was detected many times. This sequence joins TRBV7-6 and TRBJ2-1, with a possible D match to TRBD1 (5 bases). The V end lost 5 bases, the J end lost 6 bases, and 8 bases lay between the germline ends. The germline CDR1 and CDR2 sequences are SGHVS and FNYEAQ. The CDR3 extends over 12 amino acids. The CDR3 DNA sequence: TGTGCCAGCAGCCCAGGGTCCAATGAGCAGTTCTTC. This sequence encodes CASSPGSNEQFF.

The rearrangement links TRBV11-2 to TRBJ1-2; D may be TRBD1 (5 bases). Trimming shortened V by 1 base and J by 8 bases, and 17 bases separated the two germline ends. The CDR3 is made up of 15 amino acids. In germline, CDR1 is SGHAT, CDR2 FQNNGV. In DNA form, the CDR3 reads TGTGCCAGCAGCTTAGGCCCCAAGGGGCCTTCGGGCTACACCTTC. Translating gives CASSLGPKGPSGYTF.

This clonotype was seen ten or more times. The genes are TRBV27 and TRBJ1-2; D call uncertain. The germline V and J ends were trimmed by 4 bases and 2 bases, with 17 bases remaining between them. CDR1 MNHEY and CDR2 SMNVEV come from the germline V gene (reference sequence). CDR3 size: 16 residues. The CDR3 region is CASSSSSQDGNYGYTF. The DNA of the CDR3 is TGTGCCAGCAGTTCATCCTCCCAGGACGGCAACTATGGCTACACCTTC.

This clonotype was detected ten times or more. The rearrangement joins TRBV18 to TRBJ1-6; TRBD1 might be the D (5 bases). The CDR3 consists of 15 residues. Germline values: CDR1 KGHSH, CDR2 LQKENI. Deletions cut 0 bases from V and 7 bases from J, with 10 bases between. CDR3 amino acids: CASSPPWGLNSPLHF. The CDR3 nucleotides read TGTGCCAGCTCACCACCGTGGGGACTCAATTCACCCCTCCACTTT.

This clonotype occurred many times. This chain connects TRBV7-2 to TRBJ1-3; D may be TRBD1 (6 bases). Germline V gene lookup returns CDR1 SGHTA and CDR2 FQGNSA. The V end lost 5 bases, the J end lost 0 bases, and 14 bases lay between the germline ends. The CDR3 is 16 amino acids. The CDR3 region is CASSRQVQSSGNTIYF. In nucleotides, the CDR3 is TGTGCCAGCAGCCGACAGGTCCAGAGCTCTGGAAACACCATATATTTT.